What follows is one T cell receptor (beta chain) and its context. Its antigen is unidentified. Measured with immunoSEQ multiplex PCR; TCRdb has only the in-frame clones, and not every one. Here the sample spans about 680,000 clones, more than 80% being singletons. Stated treatment: around 19 received Ad26.COV2.S at low or high dose, single or two shots; 5 received placebo; per-sample allocation not given. Material that was analyzed had been drawn on day 63 after the first vaccine or placebo injection. Trimming took 6 bases from V and 4 from J; bases not matched to a gene: 4. CDR1 is MNHNY and CDR2 is SVGAGI in the germline V gene (reference sequence). The CDR3 sequence is 13 residues long. The sample originates from a study of Ad26.COV2.S vaccination and SARS-CoV-2 variants. Study-level points and caveats: Total T cell responses were possibly underestimated by TCR breadth and depth analyses. Spike-specific TCR breadth ran higher among vaccine recipients than placebo recipients. Following vaccination, spike-specific CD8+ and CD4+ T cell responses reportedly exhibited substantial breadth.

The origin of this receptor is a person aged 18-60 years who received the Ad26.COV2.S COVID-19 vaccine or a placebo. The specimen was peripheral blood, collected in a trial of Ad26.COV2.S vaccine versus placebo. This chain uses TRBV6-6 with TRBJ1-1, with TRBD1 matching over 8 bases. CDR3 loop: CASSRQGSTEAFF. In DNA, the CDR3 is TGTGCCAGCAGCCGACAGGGGAGCACTGAAGCTTTCTTT.